This record looks at one TCR beta chain sequence and its context. Its specificity is unknown. The repertoire was sequenced with immunoSEQ multiplex PCR; TCRdb's copy has only in-frame clones and lacks some. The table lists approximately 65,000 clones, nearly 96% of them singletons. CDR3 length equals 18 residues. The ends lost 4 bases at V and 0 bases at J; junction bases unmatched: 8. Germline-derived CDR1 and CDR2 are SGHNT and YENEEA. The entry originates in a study of cytomegalovirus exposure and HLA in healthy donors. General study results and limits: Reportedly, cytomegalovirus status was diagnosed with high sensitivity and specificity. According to a subsequent analysis, TCR clusters from the first cohort were inclined to appear together in the roughly 130 validation repertoires.

The donors were part of the validation cohort of more than 90 subjects. That cohort was separate from the first cohort, which comprised several hundred subjects. Sample: PBMCs. This chain uses TRBV11-3 with TRBJ2-2; 10 bases match TRBD1. The TCR originated in a woman between 18 and 29 years old in good health and CMV-seropositive. This CDR3 is CASSYRDRGYSNTGELFF. The CDR3 bases are TGTGCCAGCAGCTACCGGGACAGGGGATATTCGAACACCGGGGAGCTGTTTTTT.